This is a list of T cell receptor beta chains from one sample in a study of blood T cell repertoires in COVID-19. Sequencing was performed with immunoSEQ multiplex PCR; in TCRdb, only in-frame clones are kept and a portion is missing. This sample has some 99,000 clones, with approximately 86% found just once. The material sequenced was peripheral blood. The source is a woman in her sixties in a cohort sampled during active or convalescent COVID-19. The conserved cysteine and the conserved F or W are not part of the CDR3 here. Each record gives: CDR3 protein, clone size, V gene, D gene, J gene. The D gene is left open where the match is weak. Clone size is not always given. Where it is, it says once, few, many or a class for expanded clones.

ASSRGYEQF | . | TRBV3-1/TRBV3-2 | . | TRBJ2-1
ASSQGTGGARNQPQH | . | TRBV18 | TRBD1 | TRBJ1-5
SSGGNYGYT | . | TRBV20-1 | . | TRBJ1-2
ASSPDDRANEKLF | . | TRBV18 | TRBD1 | TRBJ1-4
ASSRARGGPGETQY | . | TRBV19 | TRBD2 | TRBJ2-5
ASSSWGVGEDTDTQY | . | TRBV7-9 | . | TRBJ2-3
ASSLGARGGAGANVLT | . | TRBV5-6 | TRBD2 | TRBJ2-6
ASRNDREGSPLH | few | TRBV11-1 | TRBD1 | TRBJ1-6
AIMTGTGEPNVLT | . | TRBV10-3 | TRBD1 | TRBJ2-6
ASSLWRDTQY | . | TRBV28 | . | TRBJ2-3
AISERENYEQY | . | TRBV10-3 | . | TRBJ2-7
ASSPLSAYEQY | . | TRBV18 | . | TRBJ2-7
ASSSNPGVTGELF | . | TRBV27 | . | TRBJ2-2
ASSLGQTGGAYTQY | . | TRBV28 | TRBD1 | TRBJ2-3
ASSRDRATGTGELF | . | TRBV4-1 | TRBD1 | TRBJ2-2
ASSWGGQGNQPQH | . | TRBV3-1/TRBV3-2 | TRBD1 | TRBJ1-5
ASSQDLGDRGNYGYT | . | TRBV3-1/TRBV3-2 | TRBD1 | TRBJ1-2
ASSEPSGTTNEKLF | . | TRBV5-1 | . | TRBJ1-4
ATSTRGGGETQY | . | TRBV15 | TRBD2 | TRBJ2-5
ASSRRQGQGEQY | . | TRBV11-3 | TRBD1 | TRBJ2-7